This entry concerns a single T cell receptor beta chain. The antigen it recognizes is unknown. Base-call qualities are not available, and no considerably larger clone is one nucleotide away. In total, approximately 690 healthy bone marrow donors made up the cohort. Cohort members were all nominally healthy when sampled, although unrecorded immune exposures were likely present. The donor was CMV seronegative and was included in the group of 352 seronegative cohort members. A peripheral blood sample was collected from each donor, and TCR beta sequencing was performed on peripheral blood mononuclear cells. Genomic DNA was extracted from the blood cell samples with the Qiagen DNeasy Blood Extraction Kit. The library was obtained by the immunoSEQ multiplex PCR assay. For the multiplex PCR, a mixture combining 60 forward primers for TCR Vbeta segments and 13 reverse primers for TCR Jbeta segments was used. A multiplex PCR assay on genomic DNA amplified the CDR3 region of rearranged TCR beta genes. The amplified TCR beta libraries were sequenced on the Illumina HiSeq System as 87-base-pair reads. In the original analysis: In a later analysis, tens of millions of unique TCR beta chains were counted across the roughly 610 repertoires, and about 10 million of these chains were shared by at least two donors. Raw reads were error-corrected and collapsed into unique sequences with a nearest-neighbor algorithm that merged closely related sequences to remove PCR and sequencing errors. Alignment of CDR3 sequences to IMGT reference sequences was used to assign V, D and J gene segments. For a sequence to be retained, at least a six-nucleotide match to both a V gene segment and a J gene segment was required. Rearrangements were called productive when the CDR3 lacked stop codons and stayed in frame with V and J; all others were non-productive. Following IMGT convention, CDR3 was defined as the stretch from the second conserved V-encoded cysteine to the conserved J-encoded phenylalanine. In an earlier analysis of some 550 of the donors, sequences lacking an unambiguous match to a single V gene segment were excluded. In an earlier analysis of 500 to 750 of the donors, V segments were called functional above 56.7% productive rearrangements and were called segregating when the between-donor standard deviation exceeded 5%. A statistical classification framework was built for diagnosing cytomegalovirus status from the catalog of TCR beta chain sequences. In a later analysis, V and J genes were assigned by comparing TCR nucleotide sequences against IMGT/GENE-DB human TR gene sequences. Using the TCRdist pipeline, a later analysis assigned CDR3 sequences along with most-parsimonious VDJ recombination scenarios. In a later analysis, every TCR beta chain was defined by the combination of its CDR3 amino acid sequence and its V-gene family, and reads without a unique V-gene family were dropped. As a way to deal with suspected cross-contamination and a sequencing artifact, a later analysis dropped roughly 620 nucleotide sequences that were highly shared and had low generation probability. In a later analysis, a clonal expansion index was calculated for each public chain from normalized within-repertoire ranks of inferred template counts. In a later analysis, generation probabilities were computed using a VDJ recombination model fitted to out-of-frame rearrangements, and the results were checked against IGoR. Hypergeometric tests were used in a later analysis to score TCR-TCR, TCR-HLA and TCR-CMV co-occurrence, with a repertoire-size bias correction applied to the TCR pairs. In a later analysis, false discovery rates were estimated by permuting HLA or CMV assignments 20 times. In a later analysis, co-occurring TCRs were grouped using DBSCAN, and TCRdist sequence similarity was added for clustering within HLA-allele-positive subsets. For co-occurrence clustering, repertoires with fewer than 30,000 or more than 120,000 public chains were excluded, along with roughly 5 repertoires with anomalous nucleotide sharing. The table was pulled from immuneACCESS by TCRdb, which kept in-frame rearrangements only. Such tables lose some clones; where checked, under half of the loss comes from unresolved V genes, and the rest has no known cause. Clone size and V and J calls were adopted from that table, with D and trimming inferred from the DNA. The sample table lists roughly 160,000 clones, 70% to 85% of them with a count of one. The top ten constitute roughly 2% of the sample.

The record originates from a study of cytomegalovirus exposure and HLA in healthy donors (dated by TCRdb to the late 2010s). With respect to the entire study: In an earlier analysis of 550 to 750 of the donors, around 290 Gb of sequence data and some 120 million unique TCR beta sequences from about 179 million T cells were reported. Around 330 gigabases of sequencing data and 70 million to 100 million unique TCR sequences made up an early release that covered approximately 650 HLA-typed donors. Of the roughly 400 genotyped donors, approximately 82% fell in the genetic ancestry cluster associated with self-reported Caucasian donors. The study aimed to test whether signatures of past pathogen exposure could be identified by cataloging public T cell receptors. The T cell repertoires of under 700 subjects were profiled by immunosequencing and related to cytomegalovirus serostatus. Along with the approximately 670-subject first cohort, a separate validation cohort of 120 different subjects was used. The study combined high-throughput TCR immunosequencing, statistical association of individual TCRs with disease status, and machine learning to predict cytomegalovirus infection status. In a later analysis, previously published TCR beta repertoires from 550 to 750 donors were re-analyzed and high-resolution HLA genotyping was added so that TCR occurrence patterns could be studied. Rather than drawing on any new phenotypic data, the later analysis identified candidate immune exposures from TCR beta sequences and the way those sequences occurred across donors. An earlier analysis of several hundred of the donors applied high-throughput TCR beta sequencing to assess whether each TCR beta V gene segment acted as functional or pseudogenic. Donor age, sex, ethnicity and CMV serostatus were compiled alongside the repertoire data. A later genetic analysis used genome-wide SNP genotypes for about 60% of the roughly 700 donors, treating that subset as a discovery cohort. Every repertoire in the discovery cohort had been generated on one and the same sequencing platform. HLA typing covered class I and class II loci at four-digit resolution. The number of typed donors differed by locus: 629-630 for A, B, C, DRB1 and DQB1; about 520 for DQA1; 606 for DPA1; and around 490 for DPB1. Because of strong linkage in the cohort, roughly five DR-DQ haplotypes were treated as single units for association and clustering. Among 398 genotyped donors of the cohort, an average of 235,054 unique TCR beta nucleotide sequences were sequenced per donor, about a sixth of them non-productive.

Broad study findings and their caveats: The study listed 150 to 200 TCR beta chains as associated with cytomegalovirus. When HLA alleles, especially DR and DQ, strongly co-occurred, attributing TCR associations to individual alleles was difficult. Because HLA typing was unavailable for some donors at each locus, only the typed subset was used in association tests. Broadly in line with IMGT annotations, most TCR beta V segments showed up in productive rearrangements about 87% or about 30% of the time in an earlier analysis of approximately 600 of the donors. A group of highly shared sequence variants was considered likely to be a technical artifact of the sequencing pipeline. The classifier was reported to diagnose cytomegalovirus status with high specificity and sensitivity in both the original and validation cohorts. Immune exposure information for the cohort was limited to CMV serostatus. According to a later analysis, parvovirus B19, influenza, CMV and Epstein-Barr virus appeared linked to several top co-occurrence clusters. According to the authors, the approach could potentially be generalized to other disease states and immunological phenotypes. This cohort had only TCR beta chains sequenced, and the lack of alpha or paired-chain data limited which features could be detected. Sequencing depth was assumed to be roughly uniform across donors in the presence/absence analyses, though that assumption may not hold. In a later genetic analysis, fewer N-insertions in productive TCRs were reported among donors in an Asian-associated ancestry cluster than the approximately 670-donor mean. Because the 87-base-pair reads could not distinguish some IMGT-functional V segments, including TRBV6-2 and TRBV6-3, those segments were excluded. An association between a missense DCLRE1C variant and V-gene and J-gene trimming of TCR beta chains was found in a later genetic analysis and replicated in an independent cohort. Approximately 18 rarely observed V segments, including chromosome 9 orphons, were excluded from the earlier analysis of approximately 500 of the donors because counts were too low. A later analysis found that HLA-associated TCR beta chains were more clonally expanded and had lower generation probabilities than equally common non-associated chains. Specific HLA alleles were associated with 16,951 TCR beta sequences at a false discovery rate of 0.05 in a later analysis. While some public TCRs were present in many individuals, most TCR sequences turned up only very rarely across donors. A further reported finding was that TCR beta sequences accurately predicted the HLA-A and HLA-B alleles for most subjects in the first cohort. In vitro tests confirmed that a few of the cytomegalovirus-associated TCR beta chains recognize cytomegalovirus antigens. In a later analysis, the rate of TCR association differed among HLA loci, with DRB1 alleles having the most associated TCRs and HLA-C alleles having the fewest. In a later analysis, most CMV-associated TCR beta chains were found to appear HLA-restricted, with HLA associations seemingly driven largely by CMV exposure. Correlated functional status among segregating V segments might be attributable to linkage disequilibrium, but an unknown experimental factor could not be ruled out.

The CDR3, cysteine through phenylalanine, is 16 amino acids long. Of all the DNA, just the CDR3 is kept, 48 bases in frame from base 1. From a lookup of the germline V gene, CDR1 and CDR2 are MGHRA and YSYEKL. V lost 4 bases and J lost 0 bases; the stretch between them is 15 bases long. The rearranged segments are TRBV4-1 and TRBJ1-1, with the identity of the D gene unclear. This clonotype originated in a middle-aged man in good health and CMV-seronegative. Sequenced sample: PBMCs. The CDR3 is CASSLPTERLNTEAFF. The base sequence is TGCGCCAGCAGCCTACCTACAGAACGCCTGAACACTGAAGCTTTCTTT.